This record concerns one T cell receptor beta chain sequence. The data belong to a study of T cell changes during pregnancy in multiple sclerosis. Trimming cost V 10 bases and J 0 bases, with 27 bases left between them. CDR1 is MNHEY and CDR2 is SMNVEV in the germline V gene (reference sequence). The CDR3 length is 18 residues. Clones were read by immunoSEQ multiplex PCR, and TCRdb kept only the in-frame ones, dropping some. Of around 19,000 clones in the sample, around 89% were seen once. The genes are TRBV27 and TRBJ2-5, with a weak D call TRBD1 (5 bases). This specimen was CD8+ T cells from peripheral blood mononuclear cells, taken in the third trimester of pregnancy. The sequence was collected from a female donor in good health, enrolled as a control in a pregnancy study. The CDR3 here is CAIVPDKGQSPHQETQYF. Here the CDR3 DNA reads TGTGCCATCGTCCCCGACAAGGGGCAATCCCCACACCAAGAGACCCAGTACTTC.